These 12 T cell receptor beta chains were all obtained from the same sample, sequenced in a study of blood T cell repertoires in COVID-19. Data came from immunoSEQ multiplex PCR; TCRdb stores just in-frame clones and leaves some out. The sample carries around 81,000 clones, nearly 80% recorded once. Sequencing was performed on peripheral blood. The source is a human donor in a cohort sampled during active COVID-19.

V is TRBV4-2 and J is TRBJ2-1; TRBD2 matches 8 bases. The V segment lost 1 base and the J segment 4 bases; nucleotides outside the gene matches: 9. The CDR3 is made up of 17 amino acids. CDR1 and CDR2 (germline): LGHNA, YNFKEQ. CDR3 loop: CASSQVLQRGIYNEQFF. The CDR3 bases are TGTGCCAGCAGCCAAGTCCTCCAGCGGGGGATTTACAATGAGCAGTTCTTC.

V and J are TRBV18 and TRBJ1-1; TRBD1 matches at 7 bases. This CDR3 is built from 16 residues. The germline gives CDR1 KGHSH, CDR2 LQKENI. After removal of 3 bases from V and 0 bases from J, the junction contained 7 bases not matched to a gene. This CDR3 is CASSPASGGMNTEAFF. CDR3 DNA: TGTGCCAGCTCACCGGCGTCAGGGGGAATGAACACTGAAGCTTTCTTT.

Comment on this clone: Relative to the germline gene, one junction end is altered; a read error may explain this. This sample also contains other DNA sequences that code for the same CDR3. The chain couples TRBV2 to TRBJ1-1, with 9 bases identical to TRBD1. Germline CDR1 is SNHLY and CDR2 is FYNNEI. The CDR3 consists of 12 residues. The CDR3 bases are TGCGCCAGCAGGGACAGGGTGACTGAAGCTTTCTTT. This translates into CASRDRVTEAFF.

This clone occurred once. This sequence joins TRBV11-3 and TRBJ1-3, with D uncertain. Trimming shortened V by 4 bases and J by 3 bases, and 7 bases separated the two germline ends. The CDR3 is 13 residues long. Germline V gene lookup returns CDR1 SGHNT and CDR2 YENEEA. DNA of the CDR3: TGTGCCAGCAGCTCGACAAGTGGAAACACCATATATTTT. This translates into CASSSTSGNTIYF.

The chain recombines TRBV11-2 with TRBJ2-6, with TRBD1 as a possible D gene (5 bases). The length of the CDR3 is 15 residues. CDR1 SGHAT and CDR2 FQNNGV come from the germline V gene. V dropped 2 bases and J dropped 1 base, with 6 bases sitting between them. The CDR3 region is CASSLQGSGANVLTF. The CDR3 nucleotides are TGTGCCAGCAGCTTACAGGGATCTGGGGCCAACGTCCTGACTTTC.

V usage is TRBV19 and J usage is TRBJ2-5, with D possibly TRBD1 on 6 matching bases. The CDR3 loop spans 18 amino acids. Per the germline V gene, CDR1 is LNHDA and CDR2 is SQIVND (reference sequence). The V and J ends lost 6 bases and 0 bases respectively, with 23 bases between them. CDR3 residues: CASRRTRDTDRHQETQYF. The CDR3 DNA follows: TGTGCCAGTAGAAGGACCCGGGACACTGATCGGCACCAAGAGACCCAGTACTTC.

This clone has a handful of counts. V and J are TRBV27 and TRBJ1-1; tentatively, D is TRBD1 (6 bases). Germline V gene sequence: CDR1 MNHEY, CDR2 SMNVEV (reference sequence). Trimming pared 3 bases from V and 4 bases from J, leaving 9 bases between. The CDR3 length is 13 residues. In nucleotides, the CDR3 is TGTGCCAGCAGTTTTAGAGGGGGCACTGAAGCTTTCTTT. Residues: CASSFRGGTEAFF.

The CDR3 is CASSRGGLYEQYF. The CDR3 DNA reads TGTGCCAGCTCCCGGGGGGGCTTGTACGAGCAGTACTTC. J is TRBJ2-7 and V is TRBV11-3; 8 nucleotides match TRBD2. The V gene end was trimmed by 8 bases and the J gene end by 4 bases; junction bases not matched to a gene: 7. Germline V lookup: CDR1 SGHNT, CDR2 YENEEA. The CDR3 contains 13 residues.

The chain links TRBV28 to TRBJ2-7, with 7 bases that match TRBD1. The V gene's germline CDR1 is MDHEN and CDR2 SYDVKM. This CDR3 contains 13 residues. The V gene end was trimmed by 6 bases and the J gene end by 5 bases; junction bases not matched to a gene: 7. The DNA of the CDR3 is TGTGCCAGCAGGGAGACAGGGATTCACGAGCAGTACTTC. Encoded protein: CASRETGIHEQYF. Supplemented by reference TRBV28 and TRBJ2-7, the full variable domain reads DVKVTQSSRYLVKRTGEKVFLECVQDMDHENMFWYRQDPGLGLRLIYFSYDVKMKEKGDIPEGYSVSREKKERFSLILESASTNQTSMYLCASRETGIHEQYFGPGTRLTVT.

Written as DNA, the CDR3 is TGCGCCAGCAGCCTACAGGGTGGGCAGCCCCAGCATTTT. Residues: CASSLQGGQPQHF. The gene calls are TRBV5-1 and TRBJ1-5; TRBD1 might be the D (6 bases). Germline lookup yields CDR1 SGHRS and CDR2 YFSETQ. The CDR3 runs to 13 residues. Trimming stripped 4 bases from V and 7 bases from J, with 12 bases between. Supplemented by reference TRBV5-1 and TRBJ1-5, the full variable domain reads KAGVTQTPRYLIKTRGQQVTLSCSPISGHRSVSWYQQTPGQGLQFLFEYFSETQRNKGNFPGRFSGRQFSNSRSEMNVSTLELGDSALYLCASSLQGGQPQHFGDGTRLSIL.

The V gene is TRBV6-6, the J gene TRBJ1-2; TRBD1 aligns across 10 bases. This CDR3 has 14 residues. V lost 4 bases, J lost 5 bases, and 4 bases stayed unmatched. CDR1 and CDR2 (germline): MNHNY, SVGAGI (reference sequence). The CDR3 is CASSLDRGGYGYTF. In DNA form, the CDR3 reads TGTGCCAGCAGTTTGGACAGGGGGGGATATGGCTACACCTTC.

This chain connects TRBV27 to TRBJ2-3, with 7 bases that match TRBD1. Germline-derived CDR1 and CDR2 are MNHEY and SMNVEV (reference sequence). This CDR3 comprises 17 residues. V trimming: 4 bases; J trimming: 4 bases; junction bases outside the gene matches: 14. CDR3 nucleotide sequence: TGTGCCAGCAGTTCTACAGGGGCTCCCCGGCCACCAGATACGCAGTATTTT. Translated, it gives CASSSTGAPRPPDTQYF.